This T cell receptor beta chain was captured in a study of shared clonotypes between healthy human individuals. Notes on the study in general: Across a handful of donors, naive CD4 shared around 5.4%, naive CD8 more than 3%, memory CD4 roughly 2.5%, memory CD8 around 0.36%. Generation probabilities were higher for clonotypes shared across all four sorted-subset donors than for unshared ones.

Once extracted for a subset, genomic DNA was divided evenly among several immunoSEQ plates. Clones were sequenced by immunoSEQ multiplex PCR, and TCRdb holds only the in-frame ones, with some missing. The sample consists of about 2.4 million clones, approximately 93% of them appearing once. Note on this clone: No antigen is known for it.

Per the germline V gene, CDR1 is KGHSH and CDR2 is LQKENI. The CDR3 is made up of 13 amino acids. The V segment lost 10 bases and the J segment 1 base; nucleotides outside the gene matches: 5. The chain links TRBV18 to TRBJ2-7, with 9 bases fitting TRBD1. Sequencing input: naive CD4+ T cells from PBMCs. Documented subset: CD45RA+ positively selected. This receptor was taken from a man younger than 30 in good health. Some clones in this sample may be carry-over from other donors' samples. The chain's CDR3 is CATSGTGSYEQYF. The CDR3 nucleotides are TGTGCCACCTCGGGGACAGGGTCCTACGAGCAGTACTTC.